The TCR beta chain under discussion was sequenced for a study of blood T cell repertoires in COVID-19. Overall study: Both acute and convalescent COVID-19 samples were obtained from the United States, Italy and Spain. T cells, B-cell-depleted T cells, or PBMCs supplied cDNA or gDNA.

Per the germline V gene, CDR1 is MNHEY and CDR2 is SMNVEV (reference sequence). This CDR3 has 15 amino acids. V dropped 0 bases and J dropped 5; count of bases not matched to a gene: 5. Original handling: Estimated nucleated cell counts came from reference gene primer amplification. Clones were read by immunoSEQ multiplex PCR, and TCRdb kept only the in-frame ones, dropping some. V and J calls and clone size come straight from that table; D and trimming were deduced from the DNA. The table records 70,000 to 85,000 clones, 86% of them present only once. The sequence came from an elderly woman in a cohort sampled during active or convalescent COVID-19. The V gene is TRBV27, the J gene TRBJ2-7; 9 bases match TRBD1. Sequencing was carried out using peripheral blood. The CDR3 spells CASSLSWTGENEQYF. Written as DNA, the CDR3 is TGTGCCAGCAGTTTATCGTGGACAGGGGAGAACGAGCAGTACTTC.